These 8 T cell receptor beta chains originate from one sample sequenced in a study of blood T cell repertoires in COVID-19. Profiled with immunoSEQ multiplex PCR; TCRdb holds only in-frame clones, not every one. The sample contains about 110,000 clones, roughly four fifths of which appear only once. The sample taken for sequencing was peripheral blood. The receptors derive from a man of 80 years or more with COVID-19, enrolled during active disease.

The CDR3 protein is CASRRGPQTYTEAFF. Here the CDR3 DNA reads TGTGCCAGCCGGAGGGGGCCCCAGACTTACACTGAAGCTTTCTTT. The chain joins TRBV7-9 to TRBJ1-1, with 7 bases fitting TRBD1. Germline V gene data show CDR1 as SEHNR and CDR2 as FQNEAQ (reference sequence). V was pared by 8 bases and J by 3 bases, with 12 bases of the junction left unmatched. This CDR3 comprises 15 residues.

V and J are TRBV7-3 and TRBJ2-1; D is perhaps TRBD2 (5 bases). The CDR3 contains 15 residues. The ends were cut back, 5 bases at V and 4 bases at J, with 15 bases in the middle. The germline V gene encodes CDR1 SGHTA and CDR2 FQGTGA. Here the CDR3 reads CASSTQTNPYNEQFF. The CDR3 DNA follows: TGTGCCAGCAGCACCCAGACTAACCCATACAATGAGCAGTTCTTC.

The V and J genes are TRBV28 and TRBJ1-2; D possibly corresponds to TRBD1 (6 bases). V dropped 5 bases and J dropped 1 base, with 11 bases sitting between them. The CDR3 covers 14 residues. Germline V gives CDR1 MDHEN, CDR2 SYDVKM. The CDR3: CASSLGQINYGYTF. CDR3 nucleotide sequence: TGTGCCAGCAGTCTAGGACAGATTAACTATGGCTACACCTTC.

The chain uses TRBV5-8 and TRBJ2-1; D might be TRBD2 (6 bases). Trimming shortened V by 3 bases and J by 0 bases, and 19 bases separated the two germline ends. The V gene's germline CDR1 is SGHTS and CDR2 YDEGEE. This CDR3 has 18 amino acids. This CDR3 reads CASSWGHFAGSSYNEQFF. The CDR3 nucleotides read TGTGCCAGCAGCTGGGGCCATTTCGCGGGGAGCTCCTACAATGAGCAGTTCTTC. Complete variable domain (other parts from reference TRBV5-8 and TRBJ2-1): EAGVTQSPTHLIKTRGQQATLRCSPISGHTSVYWYQQALGLGLQFLLWYDEGEERNRGNFPPRFSGRQFPNYSSELNVNALELEDSALYLCASSWGHFAGSSYNEQFFGPGTRLTVL.

The V call is TRBV19, the J call TRBJ1-5; 7 positions match TRBD1. Germline V gene lookup returns CDR1 LNHDA and CDR2 SQIVND (reference sequence). This CDR3 spans 14 amino acids. The trim removed 4 bases at V and 5 bases at J, leaving 5 bases unmatched. The CDR3 loop reads CASSNQQGYQPQHF. For the CDR3, the DNA is TGTGCCAGTAGTAACCAACAGGGGTATCAGCCCCAGCATTTT.

This clone was found a few times. The gene calls are TRBV4-1 and TRBJ2-7; the match to TRBD2 covers 13 bases. Looked up from germline, CDR1 is MGHRA and CDR2 is YSYEKL. The CDR3 runs 18 residues. J lost 0 bases, V lost 5 bases, and 10 bases had no gene match. The CDR3 DNA reads as TGCGCCAGCAGCGTACAACTTGGACTAGCGGGAGCCTCCTACGAGCAGTACTTC. Translating gives CASSVQLGLAGASYEQYF.

The chain uses TRBV7-2 and TRBJ2-5, with 8 nucleotides matching TRBD1. The V and J ends lost 1 base and 0 bases, in that order; junction bases with no gene match: 4. The CDR3 totals 16 residues. CDR1 and CDR2 from the germline V gene are SGHTA and FQGNSA. The chain's CDR3 is CASSLGGQAYQETQYF. The DNA of the CDR3 is TGTGCCAGCAGCTTAGGGGGACAGGCCTACCAAGAGACCCAGTACTTC.

The J gene is TRBJ1-6, the V gene TRBV19, with 8 bases matching TRBD1. Per the germline V gene, CDR1 is LNHDA and CDR2 is SQIVND (reference sequence). V dropped 6 bases and J dropped 1; count of bases not matched to a gene: 2. The CDR3 consists of 15 residues. The CDR3 coding sequence is TGTGCCAGTAGGACAGGGGCATCCTATAATTCACCCCTCCACTTT. It specifies CASRTGASYNSPLHF. Drawing the rest from reference TRBV19 and TRBJ1-6, the complete variable domain is DGGITQSPKYLFRKEGQNVTLSCEQNLNHDAMYWYRQDPGQGLRLIYYSQIVNDFQKGDIAEGYSVSREKKESFPLTVTSAQKNPTAFYLCASRTGASYNSPLHFGNGTRLTVT.